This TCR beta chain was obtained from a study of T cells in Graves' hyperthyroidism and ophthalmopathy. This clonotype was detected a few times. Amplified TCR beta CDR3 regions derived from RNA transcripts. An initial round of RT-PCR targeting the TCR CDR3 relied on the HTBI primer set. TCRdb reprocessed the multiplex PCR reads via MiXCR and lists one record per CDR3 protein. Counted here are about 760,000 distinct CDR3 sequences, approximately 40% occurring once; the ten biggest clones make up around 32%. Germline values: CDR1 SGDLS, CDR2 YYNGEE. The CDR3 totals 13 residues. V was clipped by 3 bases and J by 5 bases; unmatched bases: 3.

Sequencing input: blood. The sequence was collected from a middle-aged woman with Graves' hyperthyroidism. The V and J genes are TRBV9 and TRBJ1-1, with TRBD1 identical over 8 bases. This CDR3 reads CASSGTGSTEAFF. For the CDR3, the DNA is TGTGCCAGCAGCGGGACAGGGTCGACTGAAGCTTTCTTT.